The clone carrying this TCR beta chain is a singleton in its sample. TCRdb's copy holds only in-frame clones and misses some; the assay was immunoSEQ multiplex PCR. Here the sample spans about 12,000 clones, over 70% being singletons. The CDR3 totals 15 residues. Trimming pared 7 bases from V and 2 bases from J, leaving 18 bases between. Germline loops: CDR1 MNHEY, CDR2 SVGAGI. This record comes from a study of blood T cell repertoires in COVID-19. The chain carries TRBV6-5 and TRBJ2-7; tentative D call: TRBD1 (6 bases). This TCR was recovered from a man at least 80 years old with acute or convalescent COVID-19. The sequencing sample was made of peripheral blood. In DNA, the CDR3 is TGTGCCAGCAATTCCCACGGAAAGGGGGCCTACGAGCAGTACTTC. Its protein is CASNSHGKGAYEQYF.